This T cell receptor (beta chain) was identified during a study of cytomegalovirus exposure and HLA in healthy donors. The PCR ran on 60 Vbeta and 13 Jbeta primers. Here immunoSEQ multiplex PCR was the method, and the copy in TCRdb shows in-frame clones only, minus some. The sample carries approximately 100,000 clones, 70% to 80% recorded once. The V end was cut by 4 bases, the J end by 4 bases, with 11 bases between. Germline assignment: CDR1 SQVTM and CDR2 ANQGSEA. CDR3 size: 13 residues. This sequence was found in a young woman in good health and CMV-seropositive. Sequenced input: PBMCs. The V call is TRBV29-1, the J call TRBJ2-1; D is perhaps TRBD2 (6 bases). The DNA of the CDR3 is TGCAGCGTTGCTAGCGAATATTACAATGAGCAGTTCTTC. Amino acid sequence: CSVASEYYNEQFF.